This T cell receptor beta chain was sequenced in a study of post-analysis software for immune sequencing data. Notes on the study in general: The study found TRBV5-6, TRBV5-1 and TRBV20-1 among five or six TRBV segments more frequent in patients than controls.

On this clonotype: Its antigen remains unknown.

The library was made from cDNA and included unique molecular identifiers. TCRdb independently ran MiXCR on the PCR reads; one entry per CDR3 protein. This sample has 550,000 to 700,000 distinct CDR3 sequences; around 40% occur once, and the top ten carry about 1.8%. The CDR3 is 14 residues long. From germline, CDR1 is ENHRY and CDR2 SYGVKD. J gave up 4 bases and V 5 bases, and 7 bases lay outside the gene matches. The sequence derives from a girl between 5 and 17 years old with multiple sclerosis. Sequenced input: blood. The chain links TRBV10-3 to TRBJ2-7, with TRBD1 identical over 8 bases. The CDR3 coding sequence is TGTGCCATCAGTATAGGACAGGGCGGATACGAGCAGTACTTC. Translated, it gives CAISIGQGGYEQYF.